This T cell receptor (beta chain) was sequenced during a study of T-cell memory formation after mild COVID-19. Study information: Each donor largely had its own TCR clusters.

This clonotype was seen many times. TCRdb recomputed calls from the 5' RACE reads with MiXCR, one row per CDR3 protein. Altogether 470,000 or so distinct CDR3 sequences are present, 20% to 30% being singletons, with the ten largest covering around 13%. V dropped 3 bases and J dropped 6 bases, with 12 bases sitting between them. Germline CDR1 reads SGHNT; CDR2 reads YENEEA. The length of the CDR3 is 13 residues. The sequenced material came from PBMCs or a T cell subset sorted from them (not recorded which). The gene calls are TRBV11-3 and TRBJ2-7; D uncertain. The origin of this receptor is an adult woman who had mild COVID-19 (a few samples of this study predate the infection). Cell type and time point are not known. CDR3 sequence (DNA): TGTGCCAGCAGCTTTTCCTATAGAGGCGAGCAGTACTTC. Translated: CASSFSYRGEQYF.